The 7 T cell receptor beta chains reported below all come from one sample, sequenced in a study of shared clonotypes between healthy human individuals (dated by TCRdb to the early 2020s). The library was obtained by the immunoSEQ multiplex PCR assay. TCRdb obtained this table from immuneACCESS and retained in-frame rearrangements with V and J assigned. These tables miss some clones; where compared with another copy, unresolved V genes account for less than half of the shortfall, and the remainder is unexplained. The sample table records over a million clones; more than 75% of these occur just once. 0.55% to 0.7% of the sample comes from the top ten. The sequencing sample was made of memory CD4+ T cells from PBMCs. The sample's cell subset or site label is to be understood as: CD45RA-negative fraction. The receptor set was obtained from a young man in good health. Some clones in this sample may be carry-over from other donors' samples.

The chain uses TRBV6-4 and TRBJ1-1; unclear D gene. CDR3 size: 15 residues. Per germline, CDR1 MRHNA and CDR2 SNTAGT. Trimming removed 6 bases from V and 1 base from J, with 15 bases in between. The CDR3 spells CASREDIGSNTEAFF. DNA of the CDR3: TGTGCCAGCAGGGAAGACATAGGGTCGAACACTGAAGCTTTCTTT.

The J gene is TRBJ2-5, the V gene TRBV5-1, with 9 positions matching TRBD2. CDR3 length: 14 amino acids. Germline-derived CDR1 and CDR2 are SGHRS and YFSETQ. Unmatched junction bases numbered 2, after V lost 3 bases and J lost 2 bases. CDR3 nucleotides: TGCGCCAGCAGCTCCCTAGCGGGGCAAGAGACCCAGTACTTC. This sequence encodes CASSSLAGQETQYF.

V and J are TRBV29-1 and TRBJ2-3; D possibly corresponds to TRBD1 (6 bases). Looked up from germline, CDR1 is SQVTM and CDR2 is ANQGSEA. V was trimmed by 2 bases and J by 5 bases, leaving 8 bases between them. This CDR3 is 12 amino acids long. DNA of the CDR3: TGCAGCGTTGAAAGGGGGAGAGATACGCAGTATTTT. Its protein is CSVERGRDTQYF.

The gene calls are TRBV10-1 and TRBJ2-1, with 8 positions matching TRBD2. Germline loops: CDR1 WNHNN, CDR2 SYGVQD (reference sequence). Trimming cost V 4 bases and J 2 bases; bases outside gene matches: 1. CDR3 length equals 14 residues. Here the CDR3 reads CASSAGRAYNEQFF. CDR3 nucleotide sequence: TGCGCCAGCAGTGCCGGGAGGGCCTACAATGAGCAGTTCTTC.

This clone occurred once. One end of the junction does not line up with germline, which may come from a read error. Other DNA variants within this sample encode the same CDR3. The chain has TRBV4-1 and TRBJ1-2; D remains ambiguous. The CDR3 has 15 residues. The V gene's germline CDR1 is MGHRA and CDR2 YSYEKL. The CDR3 region is CASSLLVDRSYGYTF. In nucleotides, the CDR3 is TGTGCCAGCAGCCTCTTAGTAGACCGGTCCTATGGCTACACCTTC.

The chain uses TRBV28 and TRBJ1-5; D gene ambiguous. Germline-derived CDR1 and CDR2 are MDHEN and SYDVKM. The CDR3 is made up of 14 amino acids. Trimming stripped 6 bases from V and 1 base from J, with 10 bases between. The CDR3: CASSPPGSNQPQHF. CDR3 in DNA: TGTGCCAGCAGCCCCCCCGGGAGCAATCAGCCCCAGCATTTT.

This clone was detected a few times. The V and J genes are TRBV4-2 and TRBJ1-2; 7 nucleotides line up with TRBD1. Germline CDR1 reads LGHNA; CDR2 reads YNFKEQ. CDR3 length: 15 residues. V dropped 0 bases and J dropped 2; count of bases not matched to a gene: 3. This CDR3 reads CASSQDTGANYGYTF. The DNA for the CDR3 is TGTGCCAGCAGCCAAGACACAGGGGCGAACTATGGCTACACCTTC.